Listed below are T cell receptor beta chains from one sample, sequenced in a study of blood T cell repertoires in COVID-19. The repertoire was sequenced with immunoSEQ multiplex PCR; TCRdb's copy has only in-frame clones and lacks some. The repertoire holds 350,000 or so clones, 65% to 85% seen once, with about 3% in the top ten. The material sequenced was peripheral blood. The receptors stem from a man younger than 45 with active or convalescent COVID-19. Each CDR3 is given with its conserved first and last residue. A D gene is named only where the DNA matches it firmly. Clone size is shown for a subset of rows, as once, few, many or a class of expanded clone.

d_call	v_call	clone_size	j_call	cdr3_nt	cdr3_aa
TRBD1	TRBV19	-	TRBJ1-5	TGTGCCAGTAGTCCGACAGGGGGCAATCAGCCCCAGCATTTT	CASSPTGGNQPQHF
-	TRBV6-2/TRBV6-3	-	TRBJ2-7	TGTGCCAGCAGTTACTCCTCAGGCTCCCTCTCCTACGAGCAGTACTTC	CASSYSSGSLSYEQYF
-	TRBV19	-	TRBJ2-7	TGTGCCAGTAGTATAGACCCCCCCGAAGTTCGCGGGGTTACCTACGAGCAGTACTTC	CASSIDPPEVRGVTYEQYF
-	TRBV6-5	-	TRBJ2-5	TGTGCCAGCACCAGGGTGGTAGGGGAGACCCAGTACTTC	CASTRVVGETQYF
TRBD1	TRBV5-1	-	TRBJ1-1	TGCGCCAGCAGCATTGGGACAGGGGGGACTATGAACACTGAAGCTTTCTTT	CASSIGTGGTMNTEAFF
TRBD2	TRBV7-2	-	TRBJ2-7	TGTGCCAGCAGCTTAGGAATAGCGGGAGGCTACGAGCAGTACTTC	CASSLGIAGGYEQYF
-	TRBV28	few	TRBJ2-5	TGTGCCAGCAGTGGGGCAGGACAAGAGACCCAGTACTTC	CASSGAGQETQYF
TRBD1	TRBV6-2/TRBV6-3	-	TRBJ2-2	TGTGCCAGCAGCCCCTCGACCGACAGGGTGGCCGCCGGGGAGCTGTTTTTT	CASSPSTDRVAAGELFF
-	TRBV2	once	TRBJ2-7	TGTGCCAGCAGTACAGGCTATCCTTACTACGAGCAGTACTTC	CASSTGYPYYEQYF
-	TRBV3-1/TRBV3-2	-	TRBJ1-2	TGTGCCAGCAGCCCATCCGGTAACTCCAACTATGGCTACACCTTC	CASSPSGNSNYGYTF
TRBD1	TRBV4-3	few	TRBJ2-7	TGCGCCAGCAGCCGAGGACAGGGCCTGAATTACGAGCAGTACTTC	CASSRGQGLNYEQYF
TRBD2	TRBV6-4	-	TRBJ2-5	TGTGCCAGCAGTGTGGCTAGCGGGGAGACCCAGTACTTC	CASSVASGETQYF
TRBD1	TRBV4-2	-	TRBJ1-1	TGTGCCAGCAGCTTCGAGGACAGGGCCAACACTGAAGCTTTCTTT	CASSFEDRANTEAFF
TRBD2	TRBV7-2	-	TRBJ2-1	TGTGCCAGCAGCTTATCTAGCGGGGGGGAGAATGAGCAGTTCTTC	CASSLSSGGENEQFF
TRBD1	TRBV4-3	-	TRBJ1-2	TGCGCCAGCAGCCAATTAGCCCTGGGACAGGGGGACGGTGGCTACACCTTC	CASSQLALGQGDGGYTF
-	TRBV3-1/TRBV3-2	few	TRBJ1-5	TGTGCCAGCAGCTCATCGACAGTTCAGCCCCAGCATTTT	CASSSSTVQPQHF
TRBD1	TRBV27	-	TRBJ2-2	TGTGCCAGCAGTTCCCCAGGGGGCCCCGGGGAGCTGTTTTTT	CASSSPGGPGELFF
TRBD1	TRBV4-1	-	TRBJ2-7	TGCGCCAGCAGCCAATTTGGGTTAACAGGGGGGACCTACGAGCAGTACTTC	CASSQFGLTGGTYEQYF
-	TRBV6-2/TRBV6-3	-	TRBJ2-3	TGTGCCAGCAGCGACGACCCTGCGGTGGAGTATTTT	CASSDDPAVEYF
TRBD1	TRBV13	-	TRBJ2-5	TGTGCCAGCAGCCCGCGGACAGGTCAAGAGACCCAGTACTTC	CASSPRTGQETQYF
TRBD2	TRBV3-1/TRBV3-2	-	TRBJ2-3	TGTGCCAGCAGCCAACGGGGACTAGCGGCTAGCACAGATACGCAGTATTTT	CASSQRGLAASTDTQYF
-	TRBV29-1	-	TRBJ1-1	TGCAGCGGCGGACCGCCGACAGGTGAAGCTTTCTTT	CSGGPPTGEAFF
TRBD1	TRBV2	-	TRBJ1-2	TGTGCCTGGCGGGGGACAGGGTATGGCTACACCTTC	CAWRGTGYGYTF
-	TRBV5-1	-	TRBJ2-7	TGCGCCAGCAGCTTGGTAGGGGGTTACGAGCAGTACTTC	CASSLVGGYEQYF
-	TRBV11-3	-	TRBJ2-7	TGTGCCAGCAGCGACATGGCGTCAAGAGAGGAGCAGTACTTC	CASSDMASREEQYF
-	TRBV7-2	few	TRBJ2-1	TGTGCCAGCAGCCCCCTTGTAGGGGCCTACAATGAGCAGTTCTTC	CASSPLVGAYNEQFF
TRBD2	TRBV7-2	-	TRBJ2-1	TGTGCCAGCAGCTTTAGAGTAGCGGGAAATAATGAGCAGTTCTTC	CASSFRVAGNNEQFF
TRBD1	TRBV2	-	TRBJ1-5	TGTGCCAGCAGCTTGGACAGGGCAAGACATCAGCCCCAGCATTTT	CASSLDRARHQPQHF
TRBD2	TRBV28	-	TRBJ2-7	TGTGCCAGCAGTGGAGCGGGAGGGTTTCGCGACGAGCAGTACTTC	CASSGAGGFRDEQYF
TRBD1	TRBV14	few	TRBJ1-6	TGTGCCAGCAGCCCCCCGGGACAGATTAATTCACCCCTCCACTTT	CASSPPGQINSPLHF
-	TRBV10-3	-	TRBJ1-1	TGTGCCATCACGAACAGGGAAGGCACTGAAGCTTTCTTT	CAITNREGTEAFF
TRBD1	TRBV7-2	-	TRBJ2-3	TGTGCCAGCAGCTTGAGGGGACAGCCCCCCACAGATACGCAGTATTTT	CASSLRGQPPTDTQYF
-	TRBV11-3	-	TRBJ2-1	TGTGCCAGCAGCTCCCGCGGTGCCCACAATGAGCAGTTCTTC	CASSSRGAHNEQFF
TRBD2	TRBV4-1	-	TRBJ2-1	TGCGCCAGCAGCCAAGACCAGACTAGCGGGAGGGGCAATGAGCAGTTCTTC	CASSQDQTSGRGNEQFF
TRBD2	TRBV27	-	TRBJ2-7	TGTGCCAGCAGTTTATCGCCTAGCGGAAGCTACGAGCAGTACTTC	CASSLSPSGSYEQYF
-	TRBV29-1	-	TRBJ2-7	TGCAGCGTTGAAGGCCAGGGCCCCGACGAGCAGTACTTC	CSVEGQGPDEQYF
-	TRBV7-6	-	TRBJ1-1	TGTGCCAGCAGCTTAGCTCCCGGGTGGACTGAAGCTTTCTTT	CASSLAPGWTEAFF
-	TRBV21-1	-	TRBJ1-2	TGTGCCAGCTCACGGAGGAGTGAAAACTATGGCTACACCTTC	CASSRRSENYGYTF
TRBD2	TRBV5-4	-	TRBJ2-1	TGTGCCAGCAGCGACGGCCACGGACTAGCGAGGGTTGAGCAGTTCTTC	CASSDGHGLARVEQFF
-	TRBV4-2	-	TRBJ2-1	TGTGCCAGCAGCCAAGATAAGGCGGAATCCTACAATGAGCAGTTCTTC	CASSQDKAESYNEQFF
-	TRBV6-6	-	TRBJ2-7	TGTGCCAGCAGTTACTCGAGTGAGCAGTACTTC	CASSYSSEQYF